The subject of this entry is one TCR beta chain. It lacks a known antigen. No much larger clonotype is one base removed from it; base qualities were not supplied. The donors were a few dozen Caucasian individuals from Russia, aged 6 to 90 years, who were systemically healthy. Each donor gave ten milliliters of peripheral blood, collected into EDTA-treated Vacutainer tubes. Ficoll-Paque density-gradient centrifugation was used to isolate PBMCs, with at least 7 million per sample. Trizol reagent was used to extract total RNA from PBMCs, with at least 5 micrograms per sample. For every donor, flow cytometry on a PBMC aliquot measured the percentage of naive CD45RAhigh/CD27high T cells. Library creation used 5' RACE. The sequencer listed for this sample is Illumina HiSeq 2500. A second PCR of roughly 6 to 11 cycles was run with a J-beta primer mix and a sample-barcoded 5' primer. A template-switch 5' adaptor carrying 12 random nucleotides introduced a unique molecular identifier onto each TCR beta cDNA molecule. Each sample yielded at least 3 million CDR3-containing paired-end reads. First-strand cDNA was synthesized from all RNA with the Mint cDNA synthesis kit, primed by a TRBC-specific oligonucleotide. Following uracil-DNA glycosylase treatment, all cDNA underwent a first 18-cycle PCR with the universal primers M1SS and BC2_uni_R. The authors' pipeline ran thus. Normalization of each sample was performed by random selection of 1 million high-quality reads, each carrying a distinct molecular identifier. Reads with shared molecular identifiers were discarded instead of being binned into consensus sequences. MiTCR, with a Q25 quality threshold and the strictest error-elimination algorithm, was used for CDR3 identification, clonotype clustering and error correction. A nonparametric unseen species model using Euler transformation provided a lower-bound estimate of total TCR beta diversity. The raw public data were reprocessed by TCRdb itself: fastp quality trimming at Q25, MiXCR clonotype calling, in-frame beta chains only. Merged by CDR3 protein, the rows form single entries marked with the most common genes and DNA. Clone size and V and J calls follow TCRdb, not the original study. This sample comprises hundreds of thousands of distinct CDR3 sequences, roughly 56% of them detected only once. The ten largest clones capture 20% to 30% of the sample.

The cysteine opens and the phenylalanine closes a CDR3 of 14 amino acids. Only CDR3 DNA remains: 42 bases, in frame from the first base. From the germline V gene, CDR1 is SQVTM and CDR2 is ANQGSEA. The data belong to a study of blood T cells in healthy people across ages (dated by TCRdb to about 2015). At the level of the whole study: In model experiments, template switching captured roughly one uniquely barcoded TCR beta cDNA molecule for every two T cells. To track age-related changes in TCR beta repertoire diversity, the study relied on deep sequencing normalized with unique cDNA molecular identifiers. To avoid experimental bias, donors of different ages were spread randomly across the sequencing lanes. For two donors (one aged 18 to 30 and one aged 80 or older), the study analyzed two additional independent replicas of 1 million unique cDNA reads from the same blood draw. Four age groups were formed from the donors: young (average approximately 16 years), middle-aged (more than 35), aged (more than 55) and long-lived (roughly 88).

What the authors observed across the whole study: Estimates of total diversity based on one million sequenced T cells were considered lower bounds and underestimates. Compared with the aged group, the long-lived group had more naive CD4+ T cells, fewer expanded clones and increased TCR diversity, a pattern suggesting age selection. Conclusive comparison of naive and antigen-experienced compartments was prevented by the profiling of bulk unsorted PBMCs. Because donor CMV infection status was unknown, age-related changes in expanded clonotypes were potentially confounded. Observed TCR beta diversity per million T cells fell roughly linearly with age, and a significant reduction was already apparent by age roughly 40. A strong correlation was found between observed TCR beta diversity and the percentage of naive T cells measured by flow cytometry.

The sequence is built from TRBV29-1 and TRBJ2-5, and TRBD2 may be the D gene, going by 5 matching bases. The better agreement between TRBJ2-7 and the DNA end casts doubt on the J call. The source is a man aged 35-49 years in good health. Sample: blood. The CDR3 region reads CSSMSSGPSDEQYF. In nucleotides, the sequence is TGCAGCTCAATGAGCAGCGGCCCGTCGGACGAGCAGTACTTC.